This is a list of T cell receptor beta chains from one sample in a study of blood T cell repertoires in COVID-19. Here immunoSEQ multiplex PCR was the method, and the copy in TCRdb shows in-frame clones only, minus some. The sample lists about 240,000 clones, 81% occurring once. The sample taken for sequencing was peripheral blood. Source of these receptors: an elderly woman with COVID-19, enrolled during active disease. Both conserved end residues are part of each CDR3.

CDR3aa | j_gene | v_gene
CASSFRGPPTGELFF | TRBJ2-2 | TRBV27
CASSEMSGRYNEQFF | TRBJ2-1 | TRBV2
CASSWTGLYQPQHF | TRBJ1-5 | TRBV27
CASSQDGSSYEQYF | TRBJ2-7 | TRBV3-1/TRBV3-2
CASSFYRGPNTGELFF | TRBJ2-2 | TRBV7-2
CASSLSSGGGYTF | TRBJ1-2 | TRBV27
CASSPFRDYGYTF | TRBJ1-2 | TRBV6-5
CASSPQGAGEAFF | TRBJ1-1 | TRBV11-2
CASSTSGQGSGYTF | TRBJ1-2 | TRBV19
CASSAIQGAGEAFF | TRBJ1-1 | TRBV9
CASKRGGSNEKLFF | TRBJ1-4 | TRBV5-1
CASSHHRGEQPQHF | TRBJ1-5 | TRBV3-1/TRBV3-2
CAWRGRRDTEAFF | TRBJ1-1 | TRBV30
CASTGQANTGELFF | TRBJ2-2 | TRBV6-4
CASSLRGAAVEAFF | TRBJ1-1 | TRBV11-2
CAWTRSSYNSPLHF | TRBJ1-6 | TRBV30